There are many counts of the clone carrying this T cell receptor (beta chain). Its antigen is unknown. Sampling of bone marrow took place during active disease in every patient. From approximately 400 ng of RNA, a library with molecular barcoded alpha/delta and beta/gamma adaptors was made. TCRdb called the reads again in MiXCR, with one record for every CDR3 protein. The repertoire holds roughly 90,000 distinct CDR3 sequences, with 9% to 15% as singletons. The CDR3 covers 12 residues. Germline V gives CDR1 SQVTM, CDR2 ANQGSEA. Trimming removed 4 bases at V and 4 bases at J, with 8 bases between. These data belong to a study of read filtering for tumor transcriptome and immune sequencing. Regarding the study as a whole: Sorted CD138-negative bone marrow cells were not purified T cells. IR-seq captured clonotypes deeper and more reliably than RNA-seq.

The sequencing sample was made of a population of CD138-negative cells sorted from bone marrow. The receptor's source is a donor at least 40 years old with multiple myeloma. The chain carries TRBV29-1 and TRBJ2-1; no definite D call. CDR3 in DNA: TGCAGCGTTGTAGAACAGTACAATGAGCAGTTCTTC. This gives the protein CSVVEQYNEQFF.